What follows describes a single T cell receptor (beta chain). This entry is derived from a study of blood T cell repertoires in COVID-19. The overall study: COVID-19 samples, acute and convalescent, were from the United States, Italy and Spain.

Per the original methods: Estimates of nucleated cell counts were drawn from the amplification of reference gene primers. Assay: immunoSEQ multiplex PCR; the TCRdb copy retains only in-frame clones and omits some. V, J and clone size are taken as reported in that table, and D and trimming were inferred from the DNA itself. The sample contains over 450,000 clones, about 91% of which appear only once. Germline V CDR1 and CDR2: SGDLS, YYNGEE. CDR3 size: 14 residues. V dropped 2 bases and J dropped 4; count of bases not matched to a gene: 4. Seattle patients were enrolled while actively infected and followed longitudinally.

Sequenced material: peripheral blood. The V gene is TRBV9, the J gene TRBJ1-1; 8 bases agree with TRBD1. The origin of this receptor is a man between 18 and 35 years old with COVID-19, enrolled during active disease. The CDR3 loop reads CASSVSGQGTEAFF. In DNA, the CDR3 is TGTGCCAGCAGCGTTTCCGGACAGGGCACTGAAGCTTTCTTT.